The 18 T cell receptor beta chains below come from one sample, sequenced in a study of blood T cell repertoires in COVID-19. Profiling relied on immunoSEQ multiplex PCR, and the TCRdb table lists in-frame clones only, not all of them. This table holds nearly 300,000 clones, about 81% found once. Material: peripheral blood. These receptors all come from a human donor with COVID-19, enrolled during active disease. The donor label of this sample is uncertain.

This sequence joins TRBV28 and TRBJ2-7; TRBD1 is a possible D gene (6 bases). The CDR3 sequence is 15 residues long. Trimming removed 3 bases at V and 3 bases at J, with 15 bases between. Looked up from germline, CDR1 is MDHEN and CDR2 is SYDVKM. The CDR3 here is CASSFSGVRVYEQYF. CDR3 nucleotides: TGTGCCAGCAGTTTCTCAGGGGTGAGGGTCTACGAGCAGTACTTC.

This clone was detected only a few times. This chain links TRBV6-5 with TRBJ2-7; no reliable D call. V lost 2 bases and J 5 bases, leaving 10 bases between the germline ends. CDR1 and CDR2 (germline): MNHEY, SVGAGI. The CDR3 length is 13 residues. This CDR3 reads CASSYPNTDEQYF. In DNA, the CDR3 is TGTGCCAGCAGTTACCCTAATACCGACGAGCAGTACTTC.

The rearrangement uses TRBV6-1 and TRBJ2-2, with a tentative D call TRBD2 (6 bases). This CDR3 is built from 16 residues. CDR1 MNHNS and CDR2 SASEGT come from the germline V gene. V was trimmed by 2 bases and J by 2 bases, leaving 12 bases between them. The CDR3 loop reads CASSEFSRENTGELFF. The CDR3 DNA follows: TGTGCCAGCAGTGAATTTTCGCGGGAAAACACCGGGGAGCTGTTTTTT.

The rearrangement joins TRBV27 to TRBJ1-4, with TRBD1 as a possible D gene (5 bases). This CDR3 region has 14 residues. The germline CDR1 and CDR2 sequences are MNHEY and SMNVEV (reference sequence). Trimming removed 3 bases at V and 5 bases at J, with 10 bases between. CDR3: CASSFRGGNEKLFF. The CDR3 nucleotides are TGTGCCAGCAGTTTCCGGGGGGGGAATGAAAAACTGTTTTTT.

The genes are TRBV7-2 and TRBJ2-6; D not resolved. The CDR3 is 14 amino acids. With 5 bases removed from V and 7 bases from J, the gap between germline ends came to 12 bases. The germline gives CDR1 SGHTA, CDR2 FQGNSA. CDR3 nucleotide sequence: TGTGCCAGCAGCCCGTTACTTTCTGCCAACGTCCTGACTTTC. Translation: CASSPLLSANVLTF.

This sequence joins TRBV6-2 or TRBV6-3 and TRBJ2-7; 9 bases agree with TRBD1. Germline loops: CDR1 MNHEY, CDR2 SVGEGT. The junction had 8 bases not matched to a gene; V was cut back by 4 bases and J by 1 base. CDR3 length: 16 residues. The CDR3 protein is CASSSNRGRGSYEQYF. In nucleotides, the CDR3 is TGTGCCAGCAGTTCTAACAGGGGGCGTGGGTCCTACGAGCAGTACTTC.

This clone was picked up many times. The chain combines TRBV11-2 with TRBJ2-7; no reliable D call. Germline loops: CDR1 SGHAT, CDR2 FQNNGV. V lost 2 bases to trimming and J lost 2 bases, with 10 bases between them. The CDR3 has 14 residues. The CDR3 DNA sequence: TGTGCCAGCAGCTTATCCCGGTCGGCCTACGAGCAGTACTTC. This sequence encodes CASSLSRSAYEQYF.

V gene TRBV11-2 combines with J gene TRBJ1-1, with D possibly matching TRBD1 (6 bases). Germline CDR1 and CDR2: SGHAT and FQNNGV. The CDR3 has 14 amino acids. Trimming took off 7 bases at V and 1 base at J, with 13 bases between the two ends. The CDR3 here is CASTDRTENTEAFF. The CDR3 nucleotides read TGTGCCAGCACCGACAGGACGGAGAACACTGAAGCTTTCTTT.

The CDR3 protein is CASSPTLIRTAYTF. CDR3 in DNA: TGTGCCAGCAGCCCTACATTAATCCGGACAGCATACACCTTC. The chain links TRBV3-1 (or the pseudogene TRBV3-2) to TRBJ1-2; TRBD1 is a possible D gene (6 bases). CDR3 length: 14 residues. The germline V and J ends were trimmed by 4 bases and 11 bases, with 20 bases remaining between them. Per the germline V gene, CDR1 is LGHDT and CDR2 is YNNKEL (reference sequence).

The chain combines TRBV4-1 with TRBJ1-4; weak D call: TRBD1 (6 bases). The CDR3 contains 16 residues. Looked up from germline, CDR1 is MGHRA and CDR2 is YSYEKL. Trimming took 0 bases from V and 7 from J, leaving 15 bases between them. This CDR3 is CASSQEGGAFGEKLFF. The CDR3 DNA follows: TGCGCCAGCAGCCAAGAAGGGGGGGCATTTGGTGAAAAACTGTTTTTT.

A few counts support this clone. This sample includes further DNA sequences coding for the same CDR3. The chain combines TRBV5-1 with TRBJ1-5; 8 nucleotides agree with TRBD1. V was pared by 2 bases and J by 1 base, with 2 bases of the junction left unmatched. The germline V gene has CDR1 SGHRS and CDR2 YFSETQ. The CDR3 spans 15 residues. The CDR3 nucleotides read TGCGCCAGCAGCTTAACAGGGGGAAGCAATCAGCCCCAGCATTTT. Protein: CASSLTGGSNQPQHF. The variable domain in full, with the rest retrieved from reference TRBV5-1 and TRBJ1-5, is KAGVTQTPRYLIKTRGQQVTLSCSPISGHRSVSWYQQTPGQGLQFLFEYFSETQRNKGNFPGRFSGRQFSNSRSEMNVSTLELGDSALYLCASSLTGGSNQPQHFGDGTRLSIL.

The chain combines TRBV5-8 with TRBJ2-1; D might be TRBD2 (5 bases). Trimming shortened V by 3 bases and J by 4 bases, and 14 bases separated the two germline ends. CDR1 SGHTS and CDR2 YDEGEE come from the germline V gene. The CDR3 runs 15 residues. The CDR3: CASSYRLATYNEQFF. As DNA, the CDR3 is TGTGCCAGCAGCTACCGTCTAGCCACATACAATGAGCAGTTCTTC. The full variable domain, with the rest looked up from reference TRBV5-8 and TRBJ2-1, is EAGVTQSPTHLIKTRGQQATLRCSPISGHTSVYWYQQALGLGLQFLLWYDEGEERNRGNFPPRFSGRQFPNYSSELNVNALELEDSALYLCASSYRLATYNEQFFGPGTRLTVL.

The J gene is TRBJ2-5, the V gene TRBV7-8; D is unresolved. Germline values: CDR1 SGHVS, CDR2 FQNEAQ. There are 14 residues in the CDR3. V was trimmed by 0 bases and J by 4 bases, leaving 9 bases between them. For the CDR3, the DNA is TGTGCCAGCAGCTTAGCGTTAGCTTCAGAGACCCAGTACTTC. This gives the protein CASSLALASETQYF.

J is TRBJ1-1 and V is TRBV12-3 or TRBV12-4; 7 bases map to TRBD1. J gave up 4 bases and V 2 bases, and 1 base lay outside the gene matches. The CDR3 covers 13 residues. CDR3 amino acids: CASSLSGGTEAFF. The CDR3 DNA reads TGTGCCAGCAGTTTATCAGGGGGCACTGAAGCTTTCTTT.

The chain couples TRBV4-3 to TRBJ2-5, with 7 positions matching TRBD2. This CDR3 spans 16 amino acids. With 4 bases clipped from V and 3 bases from J, the junction kept 11 bases outside the gene matches. Germline V CDR1 and CDR2: LGHNA, YSLEER. The CDR3 DNA reads TGCGCCAGCAGCCTCAACCCGGGGGGTAGCGAAGAGACCCAGTACTTC. It is translated as CASSLNPGGSEETQYF.

The chain is built from TRBV20-1 and TRBJ2-3, with D perhaps given as TRBD1 or TRBD2 (6 bases each). The CDR3 has 15 amino acids. CDR1 is DFQATT and CDR2 is SNEGSKA in the germline V gene (reference sequence). V lost 3 bases and J 3 bases, leaving 16 bases between the germline ends. In DNA, the CDR3 is TGCAGTGCTAGTGGGGGGCTAGCTCTGACAGATACGCAGTATTTT. This sequence encodes CSASGGLALTDTQYF.

This rearrangement joins TRBV4-1 to TRBJ2-1; 7 nucleotides agree with TRBD2. J was trimmed by 7 bases and V by 0 bases; bases with no gene match: 9. Per germline, CDR1 MGHRA and CDR2 YSYEKL. The CDR3 runs to 16 residues. The CDR3 sequence is CASSQDRGGRRNEQFF. CDR3 sequence (DNA): TGCGCCAGCAGCCAAGATAGGGGCGGGAGAAGGAATGAGCAGTTCTTC.

This chain connects TRBV5-1 to TRBJ1-6, with D possibly matching TRBD1 (6 bases). Germline-derived CDR1 and CDR2 are SGHRS and YFSETQ. The CDR3 is 18 amino acids. Trimming took off 0 bases at V and 4 bases at J, with 17 bases between the two ends. CDR3: CASSLGATGPLYNSPLHF. CDR3 DNA: TGCGCCAGCAGCTTGGGGGCGACAGGTCCTCTGTATAATTCACCCCTCCACTTT. The entire variable domain, with the rest obtained from reference TRBV5-1 and TRBJ1-6, is as follows: KAGVTQTPRYLIKTRGQQVTLSCSPISGHRSVSWYQQTPGQGLQFLFEYFSETQRNKGNFPGRFSGRQFSNSRSEMNVSTLELGDSALYLCASSLGATGPLYNSPLHFGNGTRLTVT.